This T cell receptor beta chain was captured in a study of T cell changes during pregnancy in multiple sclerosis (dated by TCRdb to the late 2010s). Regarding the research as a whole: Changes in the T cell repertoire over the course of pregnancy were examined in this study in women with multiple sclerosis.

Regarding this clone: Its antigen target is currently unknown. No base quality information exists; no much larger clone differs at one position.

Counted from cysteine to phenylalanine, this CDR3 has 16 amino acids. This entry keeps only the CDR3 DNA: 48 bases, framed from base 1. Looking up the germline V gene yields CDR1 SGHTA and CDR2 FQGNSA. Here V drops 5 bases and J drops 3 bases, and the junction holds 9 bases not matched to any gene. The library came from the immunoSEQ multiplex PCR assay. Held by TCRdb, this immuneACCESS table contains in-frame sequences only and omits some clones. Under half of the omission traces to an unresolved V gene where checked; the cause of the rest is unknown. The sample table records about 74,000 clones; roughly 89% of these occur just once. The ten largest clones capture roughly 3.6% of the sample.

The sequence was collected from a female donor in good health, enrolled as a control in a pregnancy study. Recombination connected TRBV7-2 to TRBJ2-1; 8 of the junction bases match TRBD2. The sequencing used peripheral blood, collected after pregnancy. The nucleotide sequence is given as TGTGCCAGCAGCACTACCGGGACTAGGCTCTACAATGAGCAGTTCTTC. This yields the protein CASSTTGTRLYNEQFF.